This T cell receptor (beta chain) was sequenced for a study of cytomegalovirus exposure and HLA in healthy donors. At the level of the study: Among the 398 genotyped donors, approximately 81% were placed in the Caucasian-associated ancestry cluster. Overall study findings and caveats: Later analysis reportedly placed an Asian-associated ancestry cluster below the roughly 690-donor mean in N-insertions.

As for this clone: Its antigen is undetermined.

It was with 60 Vbeta and 13 Jbeta primers that the PCR ran. Some clones are missing from TCRdb's copy, which holds only in-frame ones; the method was immunoSEQ multiplex PCR. Of roughly 140,000 clones listed, roughly three quarters are singletons. V shed 5 bases and J shed 7 bases, with 11 bases lying between them. CDR1 is SGHAT, CDR2 FQDESV, per germline (reference sequence). This CDR3 region has 12 residues. The source is a middle-aged woman in good health and CMV-seropositive. V usage is TRBV11-1 and J usage is TRBJ1-1, with D possibly matching TRBD1 (5 bases). The sequenced sample was PBMCs. This chain's CDR3 is CASSLDRDEAFF. The CDR3, as DNA: TGTGCCAGCAGCCTAGACAGAGATGAAGCTTTCTTT.